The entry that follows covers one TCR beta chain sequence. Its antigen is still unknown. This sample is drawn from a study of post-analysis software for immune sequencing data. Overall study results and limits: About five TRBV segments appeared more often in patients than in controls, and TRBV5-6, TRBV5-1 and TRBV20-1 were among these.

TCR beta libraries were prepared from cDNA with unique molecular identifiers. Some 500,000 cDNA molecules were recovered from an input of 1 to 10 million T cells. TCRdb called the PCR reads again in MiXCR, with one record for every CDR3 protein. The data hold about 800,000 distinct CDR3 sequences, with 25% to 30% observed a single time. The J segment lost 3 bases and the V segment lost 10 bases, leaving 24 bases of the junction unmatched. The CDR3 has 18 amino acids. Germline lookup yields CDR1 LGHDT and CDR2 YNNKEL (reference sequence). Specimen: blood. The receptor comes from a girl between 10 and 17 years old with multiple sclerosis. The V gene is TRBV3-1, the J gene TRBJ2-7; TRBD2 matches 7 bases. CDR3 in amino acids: CAILGGPLERCGSYEQYF. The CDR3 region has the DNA TGTGCCATCCTCGGGGGACCGCTTGAGCGGTGCGGGAGCTACGAGCAGTACTTC.